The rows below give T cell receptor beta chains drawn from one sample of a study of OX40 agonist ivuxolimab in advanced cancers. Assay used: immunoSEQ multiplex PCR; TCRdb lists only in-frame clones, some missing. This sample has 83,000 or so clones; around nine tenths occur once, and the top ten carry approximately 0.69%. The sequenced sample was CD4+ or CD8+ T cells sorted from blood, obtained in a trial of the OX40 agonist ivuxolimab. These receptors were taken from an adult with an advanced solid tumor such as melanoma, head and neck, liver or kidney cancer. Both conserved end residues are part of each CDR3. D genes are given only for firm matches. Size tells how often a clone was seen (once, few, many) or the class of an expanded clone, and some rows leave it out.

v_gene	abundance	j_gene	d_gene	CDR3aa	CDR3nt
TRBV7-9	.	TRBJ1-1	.	CASSRPGRGTEAFF	TGTGCCAGCAGCCGTCCGGGGCGAGGGACTGAAGCTTTCTTT
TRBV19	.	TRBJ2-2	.	CASSIRTGGPTGELFF	TGTGCCAGTAGTATCCGGACTGGCGGACCCACCGGGGAGCTGTTTTTT
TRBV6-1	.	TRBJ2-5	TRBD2	CASSVGLAGAQETQYF	TGTGCCAGCAGTGTAGGACTAGCGGGAGCTCAAGAGACCCAGTACTTC
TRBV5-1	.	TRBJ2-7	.	CASSLEEGSYEQYF	TGCGCCAGCAGCTTGGAGGAGGGATCCTACGAGCAGTACTTC
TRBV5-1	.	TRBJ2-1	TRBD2	CASRLAGGPYNEQFF	TGCGCCAGCAGACTAGCGGGAGGTCCTTACAATGAGCAGTTCTTC
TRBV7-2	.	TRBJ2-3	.	CASSSGQDSSTQYF	TGTGCCAGCAGCTCCGGGCAGGACAGTTCCACGCAGTATTTT
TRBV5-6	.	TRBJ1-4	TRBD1	CASSFGTGEKLFF	TGTGCCAGCAGCTTTGGGACAGGGGAAAAACTGTTTTTT
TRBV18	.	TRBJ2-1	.	CASSPFLLQGAANEQFF	TGTGCCAGCTCACCATTCCTGCTGCAGGGAGCCGCCAATGAGCAGTTCTTC
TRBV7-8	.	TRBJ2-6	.	CASSLGRLVWANVLTF	TGTGCCAGCAGCTTAGGGCGGCTAGTCTGGGCCAACGTCCTGACTTTC
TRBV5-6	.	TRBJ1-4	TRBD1	CASSRNRGEKLFF	TGTGCCAGCAGCCGAAACAGGGGAGAAAAACTGTTTTTT
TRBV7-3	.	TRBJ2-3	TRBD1	CASSSRDRGTDTQYF	TGTGCCAGCAGTTCCCGGGACAGGGGCACAGATACGCAGTATTTT
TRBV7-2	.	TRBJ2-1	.	CASSLEPSSYNEQFF	TGTGCCAGCAGCTTAGAACCGAGCTCCTACAATGAGCAGTTCTTC
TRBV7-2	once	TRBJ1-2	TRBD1	CASSLRPGQGGGYTF	TGTGCCAGCAGCTTAAGGCCGGGACAGGGGGGGGGCTACACCTTC
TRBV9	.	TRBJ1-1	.	CASSRTGQNTEAFF	TGTGCCAGCAGCAGGACGGGACAGAACACTGAAGCTTTCTTT
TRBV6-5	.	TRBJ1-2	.	CASARAGGYTF	TGTGCCAGTGCCAGGGCGGGTGGCTACACCTTC
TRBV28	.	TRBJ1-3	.	CASRGVSGNTIYF	TGTGCCAGTAGGGGGGTCTCTGGAAACACCATATATTTT
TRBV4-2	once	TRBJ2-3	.	CASSQDSFYSTDTQYF	TGTGCCAGCAGCCAAGATTCTTTTTATAGCACAGATACGCAGTATTTT
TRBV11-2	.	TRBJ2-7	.	CASSSRTGSLGEQYF	TGTGCCAGCAGCTCCCGTACAGGGTCCTTAGGCGAGCAGTACTTC
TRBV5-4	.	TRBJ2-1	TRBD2	CASSYLATSGRTGGEQFF	TGTGCCAGCAGCTACCTAGCGACTAGCGGGAGGACGGGGGGTGAGCAGTTCTTC
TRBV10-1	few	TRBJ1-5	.	CASSEGGMKPQHF	TGCGCCAGCAGTGAGGGGGGAATGAAGCCCCAGCATTTT
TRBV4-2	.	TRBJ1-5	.	CASSPNRAGQPQHF	TGTGCCAGCAGCCCTAACAGGGCTGGACAGCCCCAGCATTTT
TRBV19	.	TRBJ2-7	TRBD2	CASRSSGRYEQYF	TGTGCCAGTAGATCTAGCGGGAGGTACGAGCAGTACTTC
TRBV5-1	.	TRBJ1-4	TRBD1	CASSSTGTGEEKLFF	TGCGCCAGCAGCTCCACCGGGACAGGGGAAGAAAAACTGTTTTTT
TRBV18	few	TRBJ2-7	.	CASSSRTTYEQYF	TGTGCCAGCTCAAGCAGGACTACCTACGAGCAGTACTTC
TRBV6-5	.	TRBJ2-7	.	CASSSGTRRAQQYF	TGTGCCAGCAGTTCGGGAACTCGGAGGGCCCAGCAGTACTTC
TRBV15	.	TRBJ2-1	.	CATSRDQNEQFF	TGTGCCACCAGCAGAGATCAGAATGAGCAGTTCTTC
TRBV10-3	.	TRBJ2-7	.	CAISTGRGYEQYF	TGTGCCATCTCCACGGGCCGGGGCTACGAGCAGTACTTC
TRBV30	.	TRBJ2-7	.	CAWRRRGESYEQYF	TGTGCCTGGAGGCGGAGGGGGGAATCCTACGAGCAGTACTTC
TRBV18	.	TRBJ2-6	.	CASSSNFRTASSGANVLTF	TGTGCCAGCTCATCAAATTTTCGGACAGCCTCCTCTGGGGCCAACGTCCTGACTTTC
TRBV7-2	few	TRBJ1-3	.	CASSLVGGEDTIYF	TGTGCCAGCAGCTTAGTAGGAGGGGAAGACACCATATATTTT
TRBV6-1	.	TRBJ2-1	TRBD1	CASSENRDRLQFF	TGTGCCAGCAGTGAGAACCGGGACAGATTGCAGTTCTTC
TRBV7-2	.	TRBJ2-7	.	CASSLLGAYEQYF	TGTGCCAGCAGCTTGCTAGGAGCCTACGAGCAGTACTTC
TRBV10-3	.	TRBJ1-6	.	CAISEGTQGGGSPLHF	TGTGCCATCAGTGAGGGGACACAAGGAGGGGGTTCACCCCTCCACTTT
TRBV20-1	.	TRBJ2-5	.	CSTGSQETQYF	TGCAGTACAGGTTCCCAAGAGACCCAGTACTTC
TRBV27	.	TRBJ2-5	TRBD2	CASKIAGNQPPQETQYF	TGTGCCAGCAAGATAGCGGGAAACCAGCCCCCTCAAGAGACCCAGTACTTC
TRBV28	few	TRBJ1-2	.	CASSLTGIYGYTF	TGTGCCAGCAGTCTCACTGGGATCTATGGCTACACCTTC
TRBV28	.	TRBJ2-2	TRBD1	CASSFKGGAAGELFF	TGTGCCAGCAGTTTTAAAGGGGGCGCGGCCGGGGAGCTGTTTTTT
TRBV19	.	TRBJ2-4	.	CASSINPAGSGQYF	TGTGCCAGTAGTATAAATCCCGCAGGGAGTGGGCAGTACTTC
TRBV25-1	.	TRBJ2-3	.	CASRGTTDSTDTQYF	TGTGCCAGCAGGGGCACGACAGATAGCACAGATACGCAGTATTTT
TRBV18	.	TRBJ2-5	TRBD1	CASSPTGVETQYF	TGTGCCAGCTCACCGACAGGGGTGGAGACCCAGTACTTC
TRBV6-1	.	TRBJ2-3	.	CASSEGMRGHPDTQYF	TGTGCCAGCAGTGAAGGGATGAGGGGTCACCCAGATACGCAGTATTTT
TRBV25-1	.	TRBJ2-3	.	CASSSLQAIDTQYF	TGTGCCAGCAGTTCGTTACAGGCGATAGATACGCAGTATTTT
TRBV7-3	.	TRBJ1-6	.	CASSLVRVNSPLHF	TGTGCCAGCAGCTTGGTCCGAGTAAATTCACCCCTCCACTTT
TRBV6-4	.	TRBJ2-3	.	CAMSCSGFGPFGTDTQYF	TGTGCCATGTCGTGTTCTGGGTTCGGGCCGTTCGGGACAGATACGCAGTATTTT
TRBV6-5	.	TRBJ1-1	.	CASSTGSVTEAFF	TGTGCCAGCAGTACAGGGAGCGTCACTGAAGCTTTCTTT
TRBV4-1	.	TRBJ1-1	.	CASSQDFGRVTEAFF	TGCGCCAGCAGCCAAGATTTCGGCAGGGTCACTGAAGCTTTCTTT
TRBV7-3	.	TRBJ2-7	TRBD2	CASSLVLAGPYEQYF	TGTGCCAGCAGCTTAGTTCTAGCGGGACCATACGAGCAGTACTTC
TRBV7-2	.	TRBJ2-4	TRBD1	CASSRTGGGENIQYF	TGTGCCAGCAGTCGGACAGGGGGCGGGGAAAACATTCAGTACTTC